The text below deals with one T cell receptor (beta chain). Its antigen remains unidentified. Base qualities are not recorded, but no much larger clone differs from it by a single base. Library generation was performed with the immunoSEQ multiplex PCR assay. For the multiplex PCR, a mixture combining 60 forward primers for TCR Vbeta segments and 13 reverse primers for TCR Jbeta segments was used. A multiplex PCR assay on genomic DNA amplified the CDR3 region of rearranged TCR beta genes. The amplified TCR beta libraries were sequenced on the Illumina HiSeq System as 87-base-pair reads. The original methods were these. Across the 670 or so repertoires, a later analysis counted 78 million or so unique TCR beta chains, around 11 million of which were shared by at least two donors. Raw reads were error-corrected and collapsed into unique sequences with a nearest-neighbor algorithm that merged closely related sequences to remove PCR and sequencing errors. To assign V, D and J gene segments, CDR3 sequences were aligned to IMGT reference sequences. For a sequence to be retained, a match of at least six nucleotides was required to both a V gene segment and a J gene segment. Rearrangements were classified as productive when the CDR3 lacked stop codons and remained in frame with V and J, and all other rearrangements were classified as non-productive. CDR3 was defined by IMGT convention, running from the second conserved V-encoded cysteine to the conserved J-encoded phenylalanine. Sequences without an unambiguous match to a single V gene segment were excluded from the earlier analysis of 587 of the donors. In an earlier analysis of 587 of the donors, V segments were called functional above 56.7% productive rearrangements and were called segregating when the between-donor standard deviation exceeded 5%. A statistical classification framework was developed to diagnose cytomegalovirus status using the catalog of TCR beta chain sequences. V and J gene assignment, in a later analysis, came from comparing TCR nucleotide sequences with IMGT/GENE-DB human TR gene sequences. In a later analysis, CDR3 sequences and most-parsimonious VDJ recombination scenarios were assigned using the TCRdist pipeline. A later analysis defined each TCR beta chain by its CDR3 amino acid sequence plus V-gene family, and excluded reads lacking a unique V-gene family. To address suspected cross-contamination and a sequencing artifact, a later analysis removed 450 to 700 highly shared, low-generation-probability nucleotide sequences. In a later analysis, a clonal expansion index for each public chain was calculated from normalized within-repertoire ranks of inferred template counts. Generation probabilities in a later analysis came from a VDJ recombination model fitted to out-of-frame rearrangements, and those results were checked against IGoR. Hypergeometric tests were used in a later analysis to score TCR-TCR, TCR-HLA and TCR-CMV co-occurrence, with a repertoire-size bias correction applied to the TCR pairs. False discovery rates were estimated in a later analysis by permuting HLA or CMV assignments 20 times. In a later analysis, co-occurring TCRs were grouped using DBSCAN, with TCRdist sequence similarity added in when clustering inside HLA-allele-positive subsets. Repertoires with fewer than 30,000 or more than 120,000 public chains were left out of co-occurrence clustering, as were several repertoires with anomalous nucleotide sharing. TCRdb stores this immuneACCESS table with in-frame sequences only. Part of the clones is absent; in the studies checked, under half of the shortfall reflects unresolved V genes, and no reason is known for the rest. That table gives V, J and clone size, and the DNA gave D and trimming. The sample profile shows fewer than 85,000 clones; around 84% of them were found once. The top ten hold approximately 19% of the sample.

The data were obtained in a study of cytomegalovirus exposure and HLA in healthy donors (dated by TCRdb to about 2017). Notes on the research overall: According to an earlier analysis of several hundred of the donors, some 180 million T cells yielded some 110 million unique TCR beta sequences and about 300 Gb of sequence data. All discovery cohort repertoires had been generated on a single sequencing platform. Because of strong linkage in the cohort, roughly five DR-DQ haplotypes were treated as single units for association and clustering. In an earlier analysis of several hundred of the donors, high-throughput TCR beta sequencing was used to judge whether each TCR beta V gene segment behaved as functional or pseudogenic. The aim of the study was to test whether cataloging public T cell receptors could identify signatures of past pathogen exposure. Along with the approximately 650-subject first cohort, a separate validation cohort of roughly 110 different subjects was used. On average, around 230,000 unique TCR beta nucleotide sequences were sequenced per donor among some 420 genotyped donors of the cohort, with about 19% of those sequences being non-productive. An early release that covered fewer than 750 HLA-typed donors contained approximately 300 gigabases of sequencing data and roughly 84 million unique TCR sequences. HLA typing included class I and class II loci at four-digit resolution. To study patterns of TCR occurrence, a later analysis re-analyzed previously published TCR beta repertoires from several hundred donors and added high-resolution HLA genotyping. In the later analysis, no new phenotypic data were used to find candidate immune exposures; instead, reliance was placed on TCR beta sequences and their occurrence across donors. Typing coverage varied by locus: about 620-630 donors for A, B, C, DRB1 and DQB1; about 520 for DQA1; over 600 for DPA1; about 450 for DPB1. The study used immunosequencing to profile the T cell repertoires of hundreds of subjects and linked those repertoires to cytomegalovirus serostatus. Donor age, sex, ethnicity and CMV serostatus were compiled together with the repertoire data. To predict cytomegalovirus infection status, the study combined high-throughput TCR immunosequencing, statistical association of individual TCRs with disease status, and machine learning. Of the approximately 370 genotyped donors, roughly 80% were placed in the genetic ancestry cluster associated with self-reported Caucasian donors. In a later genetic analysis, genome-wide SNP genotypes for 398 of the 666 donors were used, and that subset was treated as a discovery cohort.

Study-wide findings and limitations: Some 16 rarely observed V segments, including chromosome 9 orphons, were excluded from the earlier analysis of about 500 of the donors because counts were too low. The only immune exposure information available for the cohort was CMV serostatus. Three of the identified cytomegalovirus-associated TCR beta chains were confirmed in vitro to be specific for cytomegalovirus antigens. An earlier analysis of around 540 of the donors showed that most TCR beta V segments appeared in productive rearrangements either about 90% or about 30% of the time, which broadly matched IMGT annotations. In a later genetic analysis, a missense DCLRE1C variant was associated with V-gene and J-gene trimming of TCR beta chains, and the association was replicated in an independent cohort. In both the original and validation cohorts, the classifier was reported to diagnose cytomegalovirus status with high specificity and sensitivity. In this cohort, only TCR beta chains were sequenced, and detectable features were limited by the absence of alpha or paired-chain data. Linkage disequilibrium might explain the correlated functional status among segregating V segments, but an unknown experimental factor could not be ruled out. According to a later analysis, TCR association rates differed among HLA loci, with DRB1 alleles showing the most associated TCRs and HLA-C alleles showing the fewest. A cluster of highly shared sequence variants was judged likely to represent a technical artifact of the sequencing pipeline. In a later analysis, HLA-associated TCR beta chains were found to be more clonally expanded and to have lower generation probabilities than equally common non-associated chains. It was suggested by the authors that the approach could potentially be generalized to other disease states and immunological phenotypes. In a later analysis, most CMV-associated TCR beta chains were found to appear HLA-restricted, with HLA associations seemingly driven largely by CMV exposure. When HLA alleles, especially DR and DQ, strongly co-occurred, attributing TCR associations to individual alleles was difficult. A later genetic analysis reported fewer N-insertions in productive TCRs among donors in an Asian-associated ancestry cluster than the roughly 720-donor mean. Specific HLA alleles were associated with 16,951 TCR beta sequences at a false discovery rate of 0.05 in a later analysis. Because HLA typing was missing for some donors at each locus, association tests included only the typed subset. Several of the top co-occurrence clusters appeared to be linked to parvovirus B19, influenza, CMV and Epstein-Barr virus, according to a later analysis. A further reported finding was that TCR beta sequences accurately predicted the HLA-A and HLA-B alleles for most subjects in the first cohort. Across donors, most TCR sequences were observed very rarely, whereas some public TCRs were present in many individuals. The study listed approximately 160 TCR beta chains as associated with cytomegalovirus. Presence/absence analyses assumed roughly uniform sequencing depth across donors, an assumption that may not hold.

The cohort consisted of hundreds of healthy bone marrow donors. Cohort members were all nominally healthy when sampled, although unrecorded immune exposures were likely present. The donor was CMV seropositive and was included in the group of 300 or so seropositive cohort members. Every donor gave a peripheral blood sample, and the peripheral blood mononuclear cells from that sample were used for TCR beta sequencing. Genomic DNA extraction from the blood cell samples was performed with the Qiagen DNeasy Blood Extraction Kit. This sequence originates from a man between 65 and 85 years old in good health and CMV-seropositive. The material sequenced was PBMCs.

For the CDR3, the sequence is CASSYFGTEDYTF. The DNA is as follows: TGTGCCAGCAGTTACTTCGGGACAGAGGACTACACCTTC. This chain is built from TRBV6-5 and TRBJ1-2, with 7 central nucleotides matching TRBD1. The germline V and J ends show losses of 1 base and 10 bases respectively, and no gene match explains 6 bases of the junction. The CDR3 measures 13 amino acids from cysteine to phenylalanine. Only the CDR3 DNA is retained, 39 bases long and in frame from the first base. The germline V gene yields MNHEY for CDR1 and SVGAGI for CDR2.